The clone carrying this T cell receptor beta chain was recorded many times. These data belong to a study of blood T cells in healthy people across ages. PCR was performed a second time for 7 to 11 cycles using a sample-barcoded 5' primer and a J-beta primer mix. TCRdb recomputed calls from the 5' RACE reads with MiXCR, one row per CDR3 protein. Of about 1.6 million distinct CDR3 sequences listed, roughly 32% were seen once; the top ten hold around 10%. Donation came from healthy Caucasian individuals in Russia who were aged 6 to 90. The clonotype was recovered from a woman in her 30s in good health. Sequences were obtained from blood.

This CDR3 reads CASSVDREDGYTF. The CDR3, as DNA: TGTGCCAGCAGCGTCGACAGGGAGGATGGCTACACCTTC. This chain uses TRBV7-6 with TRBJ1-2; 7 bases line up with TRBD1. CDR1 and CDR2 (germline): SGHVS, FNYEAQ. V lost 5 bases to trimming and J lost 6 bases; unmatched junction nucleotides: 6. The CDR3 totals 13 residues.